This T cell receptor beta chain is from a study of shared clonotypes between healthy human individuals. Worth noting for this clone: What it binds is unknown.

V trimming: 1 base; J trimming: 4 bases; junction bases outside the gene matches: 2. Per germline, CDR1 SGHRS and CDR2 YFSETQ. The CDR3 has 14 residues. Study-wide results and caveats: Although depth was large, rarefaction showed that sequencing of the sorted subsets was incomplete.

Libraries were prepared by immunoSEQ multiplex PCR; TCRdb keeps only in-frame clonotypes and omits some of them. This table holds roughly 100,000 clones, 65% to 75% found once. The chain couples TRBV5-1 to TRBJ2-7; 10 bases match TRBD2. The receptor comes from a woman in her thirties in good health. The sample consisted of memory CD8+ T cells sorted from blood. Regarding subset: CD45RO+ cells pooled with CCR7-negative TemRA cells. CDR3 sequence reads: CASSLSGRVYEQYF. CDR3 DNA: TGCGCCAGCAGCTTGAGCGGGAGGGTTTACGAGCAGTACTTC. The full variable domain, with the rest looked up from reference TRBV5-1 and TRBJ2-7, is KAGVTQTPRYLIKTRGQQVTLSCSPISGHRSVSWYQQTPGQGLQFLFEYFSETQRNKGNFPGRFSGRQFSNSRSEMNVSTLELGDSALYLCASSLSGRVYEQYFGPGTRLTVT.